This T cell receptor beta chain was obtained from a study of T-cell reconstitution after alpha-beta-depleted transplantation in children. This CDR3 has 14 residues. V was pared by 2 bases and J by 8 bases, with 8 bases of the junction left unmatched. Germline V gene data show CDR1 as MNHEY and CDR2 as SVGAGI. Study conclusions and caveats: Several patients had high TCRbeta diversity at day 60; it came from surviving recipient T cells and thymic progenitors. Counts and diversity of T cells one year after transplant came mostly from newly produced T cells. By about two months after transplant, alpha-beta T cells reportedly arose from several hundred graft clones that had expanded.

This clonotype was detected ten times or more. Its antigen is unidentified. TCRbeta library construction was performed incorporating unique molecular identifiers. TCRdb reprocessed the PCR reads via MiXCR and lists one record per CDR3 protein. The sample contains 240,000 or so distinct CDR3 sequences, approximately 8.9% of which appear only once. Specimen: PBMCs, mostly from graft donor cells, collected 180 days after TCRalphabeta/CD19-depleted stem cell transplant. The clonotype was recovered from a male patient under 18 who had a stem cell transplant for acute lymphoblastic leukemia, so the T cells may come from the graft donor. The chain has TRBV6-5 and TRBJ1-1, with 7 bases aligning to TRBD1. CDR3 in amino acids: CASSYAGSGQEAFF. As DNA, the CDR3 is TGTGCCAGCAGTTACGCCGGTTCGGGACAGGAAGCTTTCTTT.